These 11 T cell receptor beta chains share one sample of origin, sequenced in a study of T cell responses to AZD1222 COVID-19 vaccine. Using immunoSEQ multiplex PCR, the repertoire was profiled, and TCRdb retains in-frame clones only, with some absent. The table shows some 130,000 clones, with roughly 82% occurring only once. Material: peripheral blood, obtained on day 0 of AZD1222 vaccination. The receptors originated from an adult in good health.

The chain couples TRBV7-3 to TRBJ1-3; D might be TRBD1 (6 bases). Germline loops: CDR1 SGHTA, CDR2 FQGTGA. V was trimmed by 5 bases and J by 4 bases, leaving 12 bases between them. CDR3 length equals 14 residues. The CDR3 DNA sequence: TGTGCCAGCAGCCCCGACAGGTTCGGAAACACCATATATTTT. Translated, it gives CASSPDRFGNTIYF. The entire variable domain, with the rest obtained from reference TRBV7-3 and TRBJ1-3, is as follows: GAGVSQTPSNKVTEKGKYVELRCDPISGHTALYWYRQSLGQGPEFLIYFQGTGAADDSGLPNDRFFAVRPEGSVSTLKIQRTERGDSAVYLCASSPDRFGNTIYFGEGSWLTVV.

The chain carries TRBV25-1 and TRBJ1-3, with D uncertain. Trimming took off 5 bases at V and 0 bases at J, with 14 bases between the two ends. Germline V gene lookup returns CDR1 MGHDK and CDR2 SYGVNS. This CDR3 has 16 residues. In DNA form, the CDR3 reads TGTGCCAGCAGTCCAACGACGGGCAACTCTGGAAACACCATATATTTT. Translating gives CASSPTTGNSGNTIYF. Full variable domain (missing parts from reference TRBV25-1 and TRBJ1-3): EADIYQTPRYLVIGTGKKITLECSQTMGHDKMYWYQQDPGMELHLIHYSYGVNSTEKGDLSSESTVSRIRTEHFPLTLESARPSHTSQYLCASSPTTGNSGNTIYFGEGSWLTVV.

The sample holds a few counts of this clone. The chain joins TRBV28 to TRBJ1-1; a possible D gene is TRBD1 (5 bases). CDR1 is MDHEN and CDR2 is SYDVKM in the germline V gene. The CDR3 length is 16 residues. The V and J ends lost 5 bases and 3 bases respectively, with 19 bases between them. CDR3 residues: CASSPRGRGAHTEAFF. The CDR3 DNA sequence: TGTGCCAGCAGTCCCCGGGGTAGGGGTGCTCACACTGAAGCTTTCTTT.

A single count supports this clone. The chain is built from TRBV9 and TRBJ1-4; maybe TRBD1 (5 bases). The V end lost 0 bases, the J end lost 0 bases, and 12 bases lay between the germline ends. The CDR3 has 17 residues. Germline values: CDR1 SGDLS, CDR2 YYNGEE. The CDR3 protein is CASSVGPQGSTNEKLFF. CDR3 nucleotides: TGTGCCAGCAGCGTAGGACCCCAGGGATCAACTAATGAAAAACTGTTTTTT.

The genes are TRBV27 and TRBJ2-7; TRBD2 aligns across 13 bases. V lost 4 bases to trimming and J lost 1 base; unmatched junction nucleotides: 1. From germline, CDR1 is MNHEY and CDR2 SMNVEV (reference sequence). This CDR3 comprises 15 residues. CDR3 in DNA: TGTGCCAGCAGTTCGGGACTAGCGGGGTCCTACGAGCAGTACTTC. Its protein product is CASSSGLAGSYEQYF.

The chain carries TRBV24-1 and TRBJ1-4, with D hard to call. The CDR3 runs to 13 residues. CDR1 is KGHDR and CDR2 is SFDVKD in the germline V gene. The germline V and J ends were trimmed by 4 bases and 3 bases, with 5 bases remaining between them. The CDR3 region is CATSDGSNEKLFF. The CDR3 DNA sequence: TGTGCCACCAGTGACGGCTCTAATGAAAAACTGTTTTTT.

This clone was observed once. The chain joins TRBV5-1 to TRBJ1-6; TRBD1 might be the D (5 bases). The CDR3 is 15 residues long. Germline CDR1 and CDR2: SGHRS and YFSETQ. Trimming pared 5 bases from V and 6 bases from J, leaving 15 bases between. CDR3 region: CASSEARQSNSPLHF. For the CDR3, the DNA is TGCGCCAGCAGTGAAGCAAGACAGAGTAATTCACCCCTCCACTTT. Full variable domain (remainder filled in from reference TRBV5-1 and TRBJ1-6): KAGVTQTPRYLIKTRGQQVTLSCSPISGHRSVSWYQQTPGQGLQFLFEYFSETQRNKGNFPGRFSGRQFSNSRSEMNVSTLELGDSALYLCASSEARQSNSPLHFGNGTRLTVT.

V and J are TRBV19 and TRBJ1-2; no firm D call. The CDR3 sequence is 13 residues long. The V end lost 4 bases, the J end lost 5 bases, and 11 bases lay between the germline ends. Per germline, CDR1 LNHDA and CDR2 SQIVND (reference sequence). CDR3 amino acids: CASSSRNPYGYTF. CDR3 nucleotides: TGTGCCAGTAGTAGCCGAAACCCTTATGGCTACACCTTC.

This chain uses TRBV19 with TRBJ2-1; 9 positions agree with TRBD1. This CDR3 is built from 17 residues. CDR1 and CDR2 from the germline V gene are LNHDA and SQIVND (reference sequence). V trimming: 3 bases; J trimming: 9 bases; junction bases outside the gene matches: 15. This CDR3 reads CASSIYTYRGQVGEQFF. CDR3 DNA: TGTGCCAGTAGTATCTATACTTACAGGGGGCAGGTGGGTGAGCAGTTCTTC.

CDR3 protein: CASSAPGQGPEKLFF. DNA of the CDR3: TGTGCCAGCAGTGCTCCGGGACAGGGGCCCGAAAAACTGTTTTTT. This chain connects TRBV2 to TRBJ1-4; 10 nucleotides align to TRBD1. V was clipped by 4 bases and J by 8 bases; unmatched bases: 7. Germline lookup yields CDR1 SNHLY and CDR2 FYNNEI. The length of the CDR3 is 15 residues. The complete variable domain, with remaining parts taken from reference TRBV2 and TRBJ1-4, reads EPEVTQTPSHQVTQMGQEVILRCVPISNHLYFYWYRQILGQKVEFLVSFYNNEISEKSEIFDDQFSVERPDGSNFTLKIRSTKLEDSAMYFCASSAPGQGPEKLFFGSGTQLSVL.

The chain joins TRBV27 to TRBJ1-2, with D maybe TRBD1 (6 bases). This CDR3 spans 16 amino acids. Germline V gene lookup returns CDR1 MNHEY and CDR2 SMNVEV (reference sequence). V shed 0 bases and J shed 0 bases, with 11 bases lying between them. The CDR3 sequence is CASSLSGGRPNYGYTF. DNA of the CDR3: TGTGCCAGCAGTTTATCAGGGGGGCGACCTAACTATGGCTACACCTTC.